Described below is a single T cell receptor (beta chain) sequence and its context. These data belong to a study of radiation and T cells in renal cell carcinoma. Time point noted: blood 2 weeks post-SBRT. Treatment given: 15 Gy SBRT to primary tumor, nephrectomy 4 weeks later. Profiled with immunoSEQ multiplex PCR; TCRdb holds only in-frame clones, not every one. The sample lists 150,000 to 190,000 clones, roughly 86% occurring once. The source was blood, collected from a patient whose treatment included radiotherapy and nephrectomy. The TCR sequence derives from a woman in her forties or fifties with renal cell carcinoma.

This CDR3 reads CASSNIGLAWVNEQFF. As DNA, the CDR3 is TGTGCCAGCAGCAACATAGGACTAGCGTGGGTCAATGAGCAGTTCTTC. The chain carries TRBV7-9 and TRBJ2-1; 9 nucleotides line up with TRBD2. V was clipped by 5 bases and J by 6 bases; unmatched bases: 11. CDR3 length: 16 residues. Germline V gene sequence: CDR1 SEHNR, CDR2 FQNEAQ (reference sequence).